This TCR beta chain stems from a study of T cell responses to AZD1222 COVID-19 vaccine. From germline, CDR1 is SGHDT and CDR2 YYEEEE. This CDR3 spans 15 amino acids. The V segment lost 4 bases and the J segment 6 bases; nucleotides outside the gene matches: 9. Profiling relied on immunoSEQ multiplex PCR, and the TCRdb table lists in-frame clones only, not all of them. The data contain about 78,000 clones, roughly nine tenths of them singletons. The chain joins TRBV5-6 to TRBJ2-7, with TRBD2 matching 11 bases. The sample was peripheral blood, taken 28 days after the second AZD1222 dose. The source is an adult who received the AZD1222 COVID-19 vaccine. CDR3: CASSTLAGGSGEQYF. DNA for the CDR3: TGTGCCAGCAGCACTCTAGCGGGGGGTTCAGGCGAGCAGTACTTC. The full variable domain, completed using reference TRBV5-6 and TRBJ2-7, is DAGVTQSPTHLIKTRGQQVTLRCSPKSGHDTVSWYQQALGQGPQFIFQYYEEEERQRGNFPDRFSGHQFPNYSSELNVNALLLGDSALYLCASSTLAGGSGEQYFGPGTRLTVT.